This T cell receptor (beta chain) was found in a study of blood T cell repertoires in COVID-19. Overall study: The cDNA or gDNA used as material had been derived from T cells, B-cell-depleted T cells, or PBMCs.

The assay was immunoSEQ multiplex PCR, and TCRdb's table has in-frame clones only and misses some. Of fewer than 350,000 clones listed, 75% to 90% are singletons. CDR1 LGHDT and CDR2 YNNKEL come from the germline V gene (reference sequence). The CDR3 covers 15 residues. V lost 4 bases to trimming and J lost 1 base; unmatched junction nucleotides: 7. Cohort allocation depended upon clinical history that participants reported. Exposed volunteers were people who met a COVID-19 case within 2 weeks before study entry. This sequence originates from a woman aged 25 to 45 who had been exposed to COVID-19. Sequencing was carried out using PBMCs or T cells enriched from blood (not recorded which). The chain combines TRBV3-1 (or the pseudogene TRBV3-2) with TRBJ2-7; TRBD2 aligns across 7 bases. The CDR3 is CASSPPWGGSYEQYF. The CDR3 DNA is TGTGCCAGCAGCCCCCCCTGGGGGGGTTCCTACGAGCAGTACTTC.